One sample yielded the 9 T cell receptor beta chains listed below, sequenced in a study of blood T cell repertoires in COVID-19 (dated by TCRdb to between 2020 and 2021). The library was prepared using the immunoSEQ multiplex PCR assay. The clones in this table, taken by TCRdb from immuneACCESS, are in-frame only. Not every clone is retained; where verified, under half of the shortfall comes from an unresolved V gene, and the cause of the rest is unknown. The sample yields about 400,000 clones; about 86% were counted once. The ten most abundant clones make up roughly 7.1% of the sample. The source material was peripheral blood. The receptors were gathered from a woman aged 60-75 years with COVID-19, enrolled during active disease.

This rearrangement joins TRBV10-1 to TRBJ2-3; D is possibly TRBD1 (6 bases). The germline gives CDR1 WNHNN, CDR2 SYGVQD (reference sequence). This CDR3 is 13 amino acids long. With 6 bases removed from V and 6 bases from J, the gap between germline ends came to 13 bases. This chain's CDR3 is CASRGQPQDTQYF. The CDR3 nucleotides read TGCGCCAGCAGGGGACAACCCCAGGATACGCAGTATTTT.

The chain has TRBV6-2 or TRBV6-3 and TRBJ2-7; D is uncertain. There are 13 residues in the CDR3. Germline V CDR1 and CDR2: MNHEY, SVGEGT. Trimming stripped 2 bases from V and 2 bases from J, with 7 bases between. As DNA, the CDR3 is TGTGCCAGCAGTTACACAGAGACCTACGAGCAGTACTTC. Its translation: CASSYTETYEQYF.

This clone was observed a single time. The chain has TRBV6-5 and TRBJ2-7; 10 nucleotides line up with TRBD1. The CDR3 has 12 residues. J lost 4 bases, V lost 6 bases, and 0 bases had no gene match. CDR1 and CDR2 from the germline V gene are MNHEY and SVGAGI. DNA for the CDR3: TGTGCCAGCAGGGACAGGGGGTACGAGCAGTACTTC. It is translated as CASRDRGYEQYF.

This sequence joins TRBV6-6 and TRBJ2-2; 7 bases align to TRBD1. The V segment lost 11 bases and the J segment 1 base; nucleotides outside the gene matches: 7. CDR1 MNHNY and CDR2 SVGAGI come from the germline V gene (reference sequence). The CDR3 extends over 14 amino acids. The CDR3 spells CACNRGQNTGELFF. The DNA for the CDR3 is TGTGCCTGCAATAGGGGGCAGAACACCGGGGAGCTGTTTTTT.

This chain links TRBV20-1 with TRBJ1-2; 7 positions agree with TRBD1. CDR3 length equals 11 residues. Germline V lookup: CDR1 DFQATT, CDR2 SNEGSKA (reference sequence). CDR3 residues: CSGQENYGYTF. CDR3 nucleotide sequence: TGCAGCGGACAGGAGAACTATGGCTACACCTTC.

The genes are TRBV7-9 and TRBJ2-5; the match to TRBD2 covers 8 bases. Germline loops: CDR1 SEHNR, CDR2 FQNEAQ (reference sequence). J gave up 11 bases and V 7 bases, and 15 bases lay outside the gene matches. There are 14 residues in the CDR3. The CDR3 protein is CASITSGFSGKQYF. The CDR3 DNA sequence: TGTGCCAGCATTACCTCCGGGTTTAGCGGGAAGCAGTACTTC.

The rearrangement links TRBV7-2 to TRBJ1-2; 7 bases match TRBD1. The germline gives CDR1 SGHTA, CDR2 FQGNSA. The CDR3 contains 16 residues. J gave up 5 bases and V 4 bases, and 13 bases lay outside the gene matches. The CDR3 reads CASSSLPRQGVYGYTF. DNA of the CDR3: TGTGCCAGCAGCTCCCTCCCGAGACAGGGAGTTTATGGCTACACCTTC.

V is TRBV3-1 (or the pseudogene TRBV3-2) and J is TRBJ2-3; a possible D gene is TRBD1 (6 bases). Germline V CDR1 and CDR2: LGHDT, YNNKEL (reference sequence). This CDR3 comprises 16 residues. Trimming removed 3 bases from V and 1 base from J, with 14 bases in between. This CDR3 reads CASSHSRDIRTDTQYF. CDR3 sequence (DNA): TGTGCCAGCAGCCACTCCCGGGACATCCGCACAGATACGCAGTATTTT.

This chain links TRBV19 with TRBJ1-2; the match to TRBD1 covers 10 bases. CDR1 LNHDA and CDR2 SQIVND come from the germline V gene (reference sequence). The CDR3 loop spans 13 amino acids. Trimming cost V 6 bases and J 8 bases; bases outside gene matches: 6. CDR3 sequence: CASRTGGSLGYTF. The CDR3 DNA follows: TGTGCCAGTAGGACAGGGGGCAGTCTGGGCTACACCTTC.